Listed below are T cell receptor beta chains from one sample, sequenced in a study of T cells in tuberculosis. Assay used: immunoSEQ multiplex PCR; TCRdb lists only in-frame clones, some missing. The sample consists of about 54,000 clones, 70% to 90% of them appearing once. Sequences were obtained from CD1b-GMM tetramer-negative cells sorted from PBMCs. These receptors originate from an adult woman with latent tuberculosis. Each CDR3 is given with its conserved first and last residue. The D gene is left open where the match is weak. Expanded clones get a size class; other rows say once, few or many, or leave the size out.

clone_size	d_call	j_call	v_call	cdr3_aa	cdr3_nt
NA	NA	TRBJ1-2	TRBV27	CASSSGRDYGYTF	TGTGCCAGCAGTTCGGGGAGAGACTATGGCTACACCTTC
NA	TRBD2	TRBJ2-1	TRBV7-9	CASSLVGLAGAGNEQFF	TGTGCCAGCAGCTTAGTGGGACTAGCGGGAGCTGGTAATGAGCAGTTCTTC
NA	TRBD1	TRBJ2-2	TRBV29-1	CSVPGQLDTGELFF	TGCAGCGTGCCGGGACAGCTAGACACCGGGGAGCTGTTTTTT
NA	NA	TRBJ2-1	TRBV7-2	CASSFGSGNEQFF	TGTGCCAGCAGTTTTGGGAGCGGCAATGAGCAGTTCTTC
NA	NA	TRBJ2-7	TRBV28	CASISGSSYEQYF	TGTGCCAGCATCTCCGGTAGCTCCTACGAGCAGTACTTC
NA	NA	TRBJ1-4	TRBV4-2	CASSQVGGGGKLFF	TGTGCCAGCAGCCAAGTGGGCGGAGGCGGAAAACTGTTTTTT
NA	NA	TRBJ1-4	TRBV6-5	CASSYLRAQGEKLFF	TGTGCCAGCAGTTACTTAAGAGCCCAGGGGGAAAAACTGTTTTTT
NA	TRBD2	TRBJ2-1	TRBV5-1	CASSFGLAGGDNEQFF	TGCGCCAGCAGCTTCGGACTAGCGGGAGGAGACAATGAGCAGTTCTTC
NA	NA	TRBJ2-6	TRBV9	CASSPSGAGSGANVLTF	TGTGCCAGCAGCCCGTCAGGGGCTGGCTCTGGGGCCAACGTCCTGACTTTC
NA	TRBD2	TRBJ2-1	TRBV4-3	CASSQEATSGYNEQFF	TGCGCCAGCAGCCAAGAGGCGACTAGCGGTTACAATGAGCAGTTCTTC
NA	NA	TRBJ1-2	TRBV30	CAWGLTGYTF	TGTGCCTGGGGGCTTACGGGCTACACCTTC
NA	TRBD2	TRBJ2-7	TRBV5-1	CASSSGTSGFSYEQYF	TGCGCCAGCAGCAGCGGGACTAGCGGGTTCTCCTACGAGCAGTACTTC
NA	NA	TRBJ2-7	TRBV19	CASSIQGGPYEQYF	TGTGCCAGTAGTATTCAGGGGGGTCCCTACGAGCAGTACTTC
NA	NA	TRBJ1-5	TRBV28	CASSLWQGRVVNQPQHF	TGTGCCAGCAGTTTATGGCAGGGAAGAGTGGTGAATCAGCCCCAGCATTTT
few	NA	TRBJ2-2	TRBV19	CASSLLVDSTGELFF	TGTGCCAGTAGTCTACTAGTTGATTCTACCGGGGAGCTGTTTTTT
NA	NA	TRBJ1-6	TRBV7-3	CASSAGERLPLHF	TGTGCCAGTAGCGCCGGAGAGAGACTACCCCTCCACTTT
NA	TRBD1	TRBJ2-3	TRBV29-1	CSVEGRQGADTQYF	TGCAGCGTTGAAGGACGACAGGGCGCAGATACGCAGTATTTT
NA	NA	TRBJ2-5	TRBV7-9	CASRAGLQYQETQYF	TGTGCCAGCAGGGCTGGACTACAGTACCAAGAGACCCAGTACTTC
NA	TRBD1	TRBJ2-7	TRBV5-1	CASSLTGAEQYF	TGCGCCAGCAGCTTGACAGGGGCCGAGCAGTACTTC
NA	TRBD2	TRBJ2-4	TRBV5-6	CASSFYLAGKGQGENIQYF	TGTGCCAGCAGCTTCTACTTAGCGGGAAAGGGGCAAGGGGAAAACATTCAGTACTTC
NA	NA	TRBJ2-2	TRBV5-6	CASSRVGGTGELFF	TGTGCCAGCAGCCGGGTAGGTGGCACCGGGGAGCTGTTTTTT
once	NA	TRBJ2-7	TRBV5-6	CASSFSSRADYEQYF	TGTGCCAGCAGCTTTTCCAGCAGGGCGGACTACGAGCAGTACTTC
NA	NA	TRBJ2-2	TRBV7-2	CASRVQSPGELFF	TGTGCCAGCAGGGTACAGAGCCCCGGGGAGCTGTTTTTT
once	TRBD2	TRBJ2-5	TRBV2	CASRGTSIETQYF	TGTGCCAGCAGGGGGACTAGCATAGAGACCCAGTACTTC
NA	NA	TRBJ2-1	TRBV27	CASSQGNRVEQFF	TGTGCCAGCAGTCAGGGAAATCGGGTTGAGCAGTTCTTC
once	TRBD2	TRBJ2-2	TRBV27	CASSVTSGRNLANTGELFF	TGTGCCAGCAGTGTCACTAGCGGGAGAAACCTCGCGAACACCGGGGAGCTGTTTTTT
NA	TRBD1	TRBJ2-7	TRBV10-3	CALGTGTYEQYF	TGTGCCCTGGGGACAGGGACCTACGAGCAGTACTTC
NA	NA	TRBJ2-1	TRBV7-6	CASSLGLNYNEQFF	TGTGCCAGCAGCCTTGGACTGAACTACAATGAGCAGTTCTTC
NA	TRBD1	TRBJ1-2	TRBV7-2	CASSPGTGGYTF	TGTGCCAGCAGCCCTGGGACAGGTGGCTACACCTTC
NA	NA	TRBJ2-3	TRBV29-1	CSVETGTDTQYF	TGCAGCGTTGAAACAGGCACAGATACGCAGTATTTT
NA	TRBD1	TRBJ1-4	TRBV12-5	CASGLAIDRGSEKLFF	TGTGCTAGTGGTTTGGCTATCGACAGGGGAAGTGAAAAACTGTTTTTT